The next 20 T cell receptor beta chains were all read from a single sample in a study of blood T cell repertoires in COVID-19. The repertoire was sequenced with immunoSEQ multiplex PCR; TCRdb's copy has only in-frame clones and lacks some. The sample has 15,000 to 20,000 clones; roughly four fifths are singletons. Sequences were obtained from peripheral blood. The source is a human donor in a cohort sampled during active COVID-19.

This sequence joins TRBV3-1 (or the pseudogene TRBV3-2) and TRBJ2-3; 7 bases map to TRBD1. Germline assignment: CDR1 LGHDT and CDR2 YNNKEL (reference sequence). V dropped 5 bases and J dropped 2; count of bases not matched to a gene: 16. CDR3 length equals 18 residues. The CDR3 protein is CASSSRDRRGRSTDTQYF. Written as DNA, the CDR3 is TGTGCCAGCAGCAGCCGGGACAGACGAGGGAGATCCACAGATACGCAGTATTTT.

The V gene is TRBV3-1 (or the pseudogene TRBV3-2), the J gene TRBJ1-2, with a possible D match to TRBD1 (5 bases). Germline V gene sequence: CDR1 LGHDT, CDR2 YNNKEL (reference sequence). V lost 3 bases and J 7 bases, leaving 15 bases between the germline ends. CDR3 length: 14 amino acids. The CDR3 loop is CASSQGGGSLGYTF. The CDR3 DNA reads as TGTGCCAGCAGCCAGGGGGGAGGCAGTCTTGGCTACACCTTC.

This clone is a singleton in its sample. The J gene is TRBJ2-1, the V gene TRBV7-2, with TRBD2 identical over 8 bases. CDR1 and CDR2 (germline): SGHTA, FQGNSA. The J segment lost 4 bases and the V segment lost 1 base, leaving 3 bases of the junction unmatched. The CDR3 totals 15 residues. The CDR3 spells CASSLVAGGYNEQFF. Written as DNA, the CDR3 is TGTGCCAGCAGCTTAGTCGCGGGGGGATACAATGAGCAGTTCTTC.

The V call is TRBV18, the J call TRBJ2-5; D uncertain. V was shortened by 0 bases and J by 4 bases, with 9 bases between the two germline ends. The CDR3 contains 14 residues. Per the germline V gene, CDR1 is KGHSH and CDR2 is LQKENI. The CDR3 reads CASSPPNSRETQYF. For the CDR3, the DNA is TGTGCCAGCTCACCACCGAACAGCCGAGAGACCCAGTACTTC. Looking up the rest from reference TRBV18 and TRBJ2-5 gives the full variable domain: NAGVMQNPRHLVRRRGQEARLRCSPMKGHSHVYWYRQLPEEGLKFMVYLQKENIIDESGMPKERFSAEFPKEGPSILRIQQVVRGDSAAYFCASSPPNSRETQYFGPGTRLLVL.

This chain links TRBV12-3 or TRBV12-4 with TRBJ2-1, with a possible D match to TRBD2 (6 bases). The CDR3 has 12 residues. The V gene lost 4 bases and the J gene lost 8 bases, with 9 bases spanning the gap. CDR3 coding DNA: TGTGCCAGCAGTTACGGGGGTCATGAGCAGTTCTTC. Its protein is CASSYGGHEQFF.

The chain links TRBV10-3 to TRBJ2-1; unclear D gene. Looked up from germline, CDR1 is ENHRY and CDR2 is SYGVKD. V shed 2 bases and J shed 5 bases, with 19 bases lying between them. CDR3 length equals 17 residues. CDR3 protein: CAISELFVLAVHNEQFF. CDR3 bases: TGTGCCATCAGTGAGCTCTTCGTATTAGCTGTCCACAATGAGCAGTTCTTC.

This clone has more than one count but fewer than ten. The rearrangement uses TRBV19 and TRBJ1-1; 7 nucleotides line up with TRBD1. The CDR3 has 12 residues. V gave up 3 bases and J gave up 7 bases; unmatched junction bases: 2. Germline loops: CDR1 LNHDA, CDR2 SQIVND (reference sequence). The CDR3 DNA follows: TGTGCCAGTAGTATGGGACAGTTTGAAGCTTTCTTT. Protein: CASSMGQFEAFF.

The chain is built from TRBV10-3 and TRBJ1-6, with a weak D call TRBD1 (6 bases). The CDR3 contains 15 residues. Per the germline V gene, CDR1 is ENHRY and CDR2 is SYGVKD. V was trimmed by 6 bases and J by 7 bases, leaving 16 bases between them. Here the CDR3 reads CAISAMDSTNSPLHF. CDR3 coding DNA: TGTGCCATCAGCGCCATGGACAGTACAAATTCACCCCTCCACTTT.

The V call is TRBV30, the J call TRBJ2-1, with TRBD2 matching 10 bases. This CDR3 has 15 residues. V lost 0 bases to trimming and J lost 9 bases; unmatched junction nucleotides: 8. Germline CDR1 reads GTSNPN; CDR2 reads SVGIG (reference sequence). Here the CDR3 reads CAWSVGLAGVVEQFF. CDR3 in DNA: TGTGCCTGGAGTGTTGGCCTAGCGGGAGTGGTTGAGCAGTTCTTC.

V gene TRBV3-1 (or the pseudogene TRBV3-2) combines with J gene TRBJ2-1; a weak D match, TRBD2 (7 bases). V was shortened by 3 bases and J by 1 base, with 16 bases between the two germline ends. The CDR3 runs 17 residues. Germline loops: CDR1 LGHDT, CDR2 YNNKEL (reference sequence). The CDR3 protein is CASSQVRGGGSYNEQFF. DNA for the CDR3: TGTGCCAGCAGCCAGGTTCGAGGGGGAGGGTCCTACAATGAGCAGTTCTTC.

The CDR3 sequence: CASSYPPDFNQPQHF. In DNA, the CDR3 is TGTGCCAGCAGTTACCCCCCAGATTTCAATCAGCCCCAGCATTTT. This chain connects TRBV6-6 to TRBJ1-5; D uncertain. This CDR3 comprises 15 residues. V lost 2 bases and J 3 bases, leaving 11 bases between the germline ends. CDR1 and CDR2 (germline): MNHNY, SVGAGI (reference sequence).

This clone was seen a few times. This rearrangement joins TRBV30 to TRBJ1-5; a weak D match, TRBD1 (5 bases). The ends were cut back, 0 bases at V and 2 bases at J, with 8 bases in the middle. This CDR3 contains 14 residues. Germline V gives CDR1 GTSNPN, CDR2 SVGIG (reference sequence). CDR3 residues: CAWSVKGGNQPQHF. CDR3 DNA: TGTGCCTGGAGTGTGAAAGGGGGCAATCAGCCCCAGCATTTT.

The chain combines TRBV5-1 with TRBJ2-3; weak D call: TRBD2 (5 bases). The CDR3 runs 16 residues. The germline V gene has CDR1 SGHRS and CDR2 YFSETQ. Trimming shortened V by 1 base and J by 2 bases, and 14 bases separated the two germline ends. The chain's CDR3 is CASSLSVAGTTDTQYF. The CDR3 coding sequence is TGCGCCAGCAGCTTGTCCGTGGCGGGTACCACAGATACGCAGTATTTT.

The V call is TRBV25-1, the J call TRBJ1-6, with D hard to call. The CDR3 runs 15 residues. Germline V gene data show CDR1 as MGHDK and CDR2 as SYGVNS. The ends were cut back, 3 bases at V and 0 bases at J, with 6 bases in the middle. The chain's CDR3 is CASSETSSYNSPLHF. CDR3 in DNA: TGTGCCAGCAGTGAGACAAGCTCCTATAATTCACCCCTCCACTTT.

This chain connects TRBV7-9 to TRBJ1-2; D remains ambiguous. Germline V gene data show CDR1 as SEHNR and CDR2 as FQNEAQ (reference sequence). This CDR3 spans 18 amino acids. The V and J ends lost 3 bases and 7 bases respectively, with 27 bases between them. DNA for the CDR3: TGTGCCAGCAGCTTTTCCTCACTCCCCGGGTCGACGATGGGTGGCTACACCTTC. This codes for CASSFSSLPGSTMGGYTF.

The V and J genes are TRBV7-2 and TRBJ1-4; D perhaps matches TRBD1 (6 bases). Deletions cut 1 base from V and 3 bases from J, with 9 bases between. Germline V gives CDR1 SGHTA, CDR2 FQGNSA. This CDR3 is built from 15 residues. The CDR3: CASSLVGAANEKLFF. The DNA for the CDR3 is TGTGCCAGCAGCTTAGTGGGGGCTGCTAATGAAAAACTGTTTTTT.

V usage is TRBV5-6 and J usage is TRBJ2-5; 7 bases match TRBD1. V shed 4 bases, J shed 2 bases, and the junction held 8 bases outside the gene matches. This CDR3 contains 15 residues. In germline, CDR1 is SGHDT, CDR2 YYEEEE. The CDR3 region has the DNA TGTGCCAGCAGCGTGGACAGGAATGTTCAAGAGACCCAGTACTTC. Translation: CASSVDRNVQETQYF.

The rearrangement links TRBV4-3 to TRBJ1-5, with D perhaps TRBD1 (5 bases). V was pared by 0 bases and J by 5 bases, with 11 bases between. This CDR3 contains 15 residues. Germline CDR1 LGHNA, CDR2 YSLEER. The CDR3 here is CASSQDLDSYQPQHF. The CDR3 DNA reads as TGCGCCAGCAGCCAAGATCTTGACAGTTATCAGCCCCAGCATTTT.

The chain couples TRBV7-9 to TRBJ1-1; TRBD1 might be the D (5 bases). The CDR3 contains 14 residues. Trimming stripped 3 bases from V and 6 bases from J, with 14 bases between. CDR1 and CDR2 from the germline V gene are SEHNR and FQNEAQ (reference sequence). The CDR3 bases are TGTGCCAGCAGCTTTACTGCACCGGGGGCTGAAGCTTTCTTT. Amino acid sequence: CASSFTAPGAEAFF.

The sample holds one count of this clone. The rearrangement uses TRBV19 and TRBJ1-5; 7 bases are a match to TRBD1. The CDR3 is 17 residues long. The germline V gene has CDR1 LNHDA and CDR2 SQIVND (reference sequence). The ends lost 1 base at V and 2 bases at J; junction bases unmatched: 8. CDR3 DNA: TGTGCCAGTAGTATAGGGTCAGGGGGGAGACGCAATCAGCCCCAGCATTTT. Translation: CASSIGSGGRRNQPQHF. Drawing the rest from reference TRBV19 and TRBJ1-5, the complete variable domain is DGGITQSPKYLFRKEGQNVTLSCEQNLNHDAMYWYRQDPGQGLRLIYYSQIVNDFQKGDIAEGYSVSREKKESFPLTVTSAQKNPTAFYLCASSIGSGGRRNQPQHFGDGTRLSIL.